This is a list of T cell receptor beta chains from one sample in a study of blood T cell repertoires in COVID-19. Here immunoSEQ multiplex PCR was the method, and the copy in TCRdb shows in-frame clones only, minus some. The table has about 360,000 clones, 80% to 90% seen once. Sequencing input: PBMCs or T cells enriched from blood (not recorded which). Receptors were obtained from a man aged 30-40 years who had recovered from COVID-19. CDR3s include the opening cysteine and the closing phenylalanine or tryptophan. The D gene is left open where the match is weak. Rows give clone size only sometimes, using once, few, many, or a class for an expanded clone.

v_call	d_call	clone_size	j_call	cdr3_aa	cdr3_nt
TRBV27	NA	NA	TRBJ1-5	CASNRLGGNQPQHF	TGTGCCAGCAACCGTCTCGGGGGGAATCAGCCCCAGCATTTT
TRBV27	TRBD2	NA	TRBJ2-5	CASSSWTSGGYYF	TGTGCCAGCAGTTCCTGGACTAGCGGGGGTTACTACTTC
TRBV27	TRBD1	NA	TRBJ1-1	CASSLSPGGNTEAFF	TGTGCCAGCAGTTTATCCCCAGGGGGGAACACTGAAGCTTTCTTT
TRBV2	TRBD2	NA	TRBJ2-1	CATGTSGPAPPFF	TGTGCCACCGGGACTAGCGGTCCTGCCCCCCCGTTCTTC
TRBV5-1	NA	NA	TRBJ1-3	CASSEVRGNTIYF	TGCGCCAGCAGCGAGGTTCGGGGAAACACCATATATTTT
TRBV6-2/TRBV6-3	NA	NA	TRBJ2-5	CASSYSRSSGEETQYF	TGTGCCAGCAGTTACTCCCGTTCGTCGGGGGAAGAGACCCAGTACTTC
TRBV2	NA	NA	TRBJ1-3	CASTAGNTIYF	TGTGCCAGCACCGCGGGAAACACCATATATTTT
TRBV28	NA	NA	TRBJ1-1	CASRVPRGAGINTEAFF	TGTGCCAGCCGAGTCCCCCGGGGTGCGGGGATCAACACTGAAGCTTTCTTT
TRBV3-1/TRBV3-2	TRBD1	NA	TRBJ1-4	CASSPTGGGNEKLFF	TGTGCCAGCAGCCCGACAGGGGGCGGTAATGAAAAACTGTTTTTT
TRBV9	TRBD2	once	TRBJ2-1	CASSALTSGSYNEQFF	TGTGCCAGCAGCGCCCTCACTAGCGGGTCATACAATGAGCAGTTCTTC
TRBV5-4	TRBD1	NA	TRBJ1-4	CASSLGTGSRGNEKLFF	TGTGCCAGCAGCTTGGGGACAGGCAGCAGGGGTAATGAAAAACTGTTTTTT
TRBV25-1	NA	NA	TRBJ1-1	CASREAGPGTEAFF	TGTGCCAGCAGGGAGGCCGGGCCGGGCACTGAAGCTTTCTTT